This T cell receptor (beta chain) was found in a study of CD8+CD57+ T cells in acquired aplastic anemia. Germline CDR1 reads SGHTA; CDR2 reads FQGNSA. The CDR3 contains 14 residues. V gave up 6 bases and J gave up 3 bases; unmatched junction bases: 4. Genomic DNA was employed as the template in profiling TCR beta VDJ and CDR3. One entry per CDR3 protein results from TCRdb running MiXCR on the reads. Here the sample spans some 130,000 distinct CDR3 sequences, 40% to 60% being singletons. The clonotype comes from a human donor in good health, serving as a control. Sequenced input: sorted CD4+, CD8+, or CD8+CD57+ T cells (not recorded which) from PBMCs. The V and J genes are TRBV7-2 and TRBJ1-1; 10 nucleotides agree with TRBD1. The CDR3 nucleotides read TGTGCCAGCAGTACGGGACAGGGGTACACTGAAGCTTTCTTT. Its protein product is CASSTGQGYTEAFF.